This T cell receptor beta chain comes out of a study of cytomegalovirus exposure and HLA in healthy donors. The CDR3 is 16 residues long. Germline V gene lookup returns CDR1 SGDLS and CDR2 YYNGEE. J gave up 4 bases and V 3 bases, and 10 bases lay outside the gene matches. The primer mix had 60 Vbeta and 13 Jbeta primers. Repertoires were generated with immunoSEQ multiplex PCR, while TCRdb's copy carries only in-frame clones and drops some. The sample contains about 120,000 clones, about four fifths of which appear only once. This clonotype was sampled from a woman between 40 and 50 years old in good health and CMV-seronegative. This chain connects TRBV9 to TRBJ2-1; 7 positions agree with TRBD1. Source material: PBMCs. The CDR3 loop reads CASSAVKGTEYNEQFF. In nucleotides, the CDR3 is TGTGCCAGCAGCGCCGTCAAAGGGACAGAATACAATGAGCAGTTCTTC. The entire variable domain, with the rest obtained from reference TRBV9 and TRBJ2-1, is as follows: DSGVTQTPKHLITATGQRVTLRCSPRSGDLSVYWYQQSLDQGLQFLIQYYNGEERAKGNILERFSAQQFPDLHSELNLSSLELGDSALYFCASSAVKGTEYNEQFFGPGTRLTVL.